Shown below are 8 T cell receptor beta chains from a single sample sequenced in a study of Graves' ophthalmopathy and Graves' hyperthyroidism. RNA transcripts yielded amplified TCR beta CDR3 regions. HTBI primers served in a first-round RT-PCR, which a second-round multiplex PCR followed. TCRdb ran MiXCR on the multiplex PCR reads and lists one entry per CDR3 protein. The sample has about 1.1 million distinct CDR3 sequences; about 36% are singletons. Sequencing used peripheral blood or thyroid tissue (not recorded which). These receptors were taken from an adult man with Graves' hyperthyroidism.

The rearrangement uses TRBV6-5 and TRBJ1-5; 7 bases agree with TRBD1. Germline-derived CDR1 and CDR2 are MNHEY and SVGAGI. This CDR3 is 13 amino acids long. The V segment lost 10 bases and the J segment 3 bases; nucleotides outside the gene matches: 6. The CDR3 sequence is CATRQGLNQPQHF. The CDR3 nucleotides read TGTGCCACCCGACAGGGTCTCAATCAGCCCCAGCATTTT.

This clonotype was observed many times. The CDR3 protein is CASSSTGWSTEAFF. DNA for the CDR3: TGTGCCAGCAGTTCTACAGGTTGGAGCACTGAAGCTTTCTTT. The V call is TRBV7-8, the J call TRBJ1-1; TRBD1 is a possible D gene (5 bases). The CDR3 is made up of 14 amino acids. Trimming took off 6 bases at V and 4 bases at J, with 15 bases between the two ends. Germline V CDR1 and CDR2: SGHVS, FQNEAQ.

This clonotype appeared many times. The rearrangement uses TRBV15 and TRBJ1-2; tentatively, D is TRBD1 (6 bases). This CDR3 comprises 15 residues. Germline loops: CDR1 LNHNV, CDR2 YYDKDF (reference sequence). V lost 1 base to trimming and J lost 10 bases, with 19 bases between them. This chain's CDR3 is CATSRVYTGRDFYTF. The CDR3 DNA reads TGTGCCACCAGCAGAGTTTATACAGGGCGTGATTTCTACACCTTC. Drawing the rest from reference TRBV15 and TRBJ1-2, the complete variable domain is DAMVIQNPRYQVTQFGKPVTLSCSQTLNHNVMYWYQQKSSQAPKLLFHYYDKDFNNEADTPDNFQSRRPNTSFCFLDIRSPGLGDTAMYLCATSRVYTGRDFYTFGSGTRLTVV.

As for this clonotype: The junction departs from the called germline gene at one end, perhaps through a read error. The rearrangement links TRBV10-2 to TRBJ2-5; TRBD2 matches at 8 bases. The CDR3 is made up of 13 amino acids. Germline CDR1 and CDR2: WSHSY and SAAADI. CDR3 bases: TGTGCCAGCAGTGAGCAGGGGACTAGGGCCCAGTACTTC. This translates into CASSEQGTRAQYF.

This CDR3 is CASTSQWDGDSPLHF. The CDR3 DNA reads TGTGCCAGTACCAGCCAGTGGGACGGCGATTCACCCCTCCACTTT. V gene TRBV19 combines with J gene TRBJ1-6; possibly TRBD1 for D (5 bases). Germline assignment: CDR1 LNHDA and CDR2 SQIVND (reference sequence). Trimming left V 7 bases short and J 8 bases short, with 18 bases between. The CDR3 length is 15 residues.

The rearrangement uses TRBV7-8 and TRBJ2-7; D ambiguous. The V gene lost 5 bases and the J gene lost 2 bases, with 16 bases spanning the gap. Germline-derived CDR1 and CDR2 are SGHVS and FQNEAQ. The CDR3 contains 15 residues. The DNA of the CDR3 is TGTGCCAGCAGCCTACTCACCTCAGTAACCTACGAGCAGTACTTC. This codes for CASSLLTSVTYEQYF.

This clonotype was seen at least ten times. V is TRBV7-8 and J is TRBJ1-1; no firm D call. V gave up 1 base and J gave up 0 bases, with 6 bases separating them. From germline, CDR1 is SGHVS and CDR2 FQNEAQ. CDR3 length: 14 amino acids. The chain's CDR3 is CASSLGVLNTEAFF. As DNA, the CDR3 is TGTGCCAGCAGCTTAGGGGTGTTGAACACTGAAGCTTTCTTT.

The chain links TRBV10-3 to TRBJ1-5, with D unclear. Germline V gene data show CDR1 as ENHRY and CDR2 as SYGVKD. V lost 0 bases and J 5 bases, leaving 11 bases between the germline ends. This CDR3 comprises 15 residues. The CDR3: CAISESPFRYQPQHF. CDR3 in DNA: TGTGCCATCAGTGAGTCTCCTTTTAGGTATCAGCCCCAGCATTTT.